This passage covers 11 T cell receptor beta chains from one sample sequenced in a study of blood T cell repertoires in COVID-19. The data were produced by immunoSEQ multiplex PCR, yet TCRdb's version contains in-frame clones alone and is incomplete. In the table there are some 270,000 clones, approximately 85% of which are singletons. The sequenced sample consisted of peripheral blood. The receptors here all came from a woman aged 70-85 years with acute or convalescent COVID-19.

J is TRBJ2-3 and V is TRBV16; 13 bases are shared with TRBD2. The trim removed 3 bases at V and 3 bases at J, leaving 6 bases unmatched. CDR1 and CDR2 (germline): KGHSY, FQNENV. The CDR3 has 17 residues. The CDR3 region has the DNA TGTGCCAGCAGCCACCCGATACTAGCGGGGGGGACAGATACGCAGTATTTT. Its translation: CASSHPILAGGTDTQYF.

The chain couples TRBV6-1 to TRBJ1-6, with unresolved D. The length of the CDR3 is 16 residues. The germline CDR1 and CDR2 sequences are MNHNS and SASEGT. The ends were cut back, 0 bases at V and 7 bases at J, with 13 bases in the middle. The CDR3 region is CASSEALEGRNSPLHF. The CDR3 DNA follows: TGTGCCAGCAGTGAAGCGTTGGAGGGCAGGAATTCACCCCTCCACTTT.

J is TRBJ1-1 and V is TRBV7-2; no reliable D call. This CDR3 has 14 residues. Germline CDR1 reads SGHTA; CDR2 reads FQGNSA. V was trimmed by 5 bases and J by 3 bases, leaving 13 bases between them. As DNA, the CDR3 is TGTGCCAGCAGCAGGTCGGGGTTTGACACTGAAGCTTTCTTT. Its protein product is CASSRSGFDTEAFF.

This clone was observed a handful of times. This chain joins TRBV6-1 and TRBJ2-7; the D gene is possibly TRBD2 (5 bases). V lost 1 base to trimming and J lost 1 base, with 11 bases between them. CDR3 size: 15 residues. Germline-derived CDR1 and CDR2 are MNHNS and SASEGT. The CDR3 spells CASSEVFWTSYEQYF. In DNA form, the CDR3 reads TGTGCCAGCAGTGAAGTATTTTGGACTTCCTACGAGCAGTACTTC.

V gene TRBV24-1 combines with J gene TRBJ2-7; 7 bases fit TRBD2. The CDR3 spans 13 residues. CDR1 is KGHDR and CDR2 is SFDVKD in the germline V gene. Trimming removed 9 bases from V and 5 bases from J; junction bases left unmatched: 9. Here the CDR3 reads CATGGGAIDEQYF. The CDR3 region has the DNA TGTGCCACCGGGGGAGGGGCTATCGACGAGCAGTACTTC.

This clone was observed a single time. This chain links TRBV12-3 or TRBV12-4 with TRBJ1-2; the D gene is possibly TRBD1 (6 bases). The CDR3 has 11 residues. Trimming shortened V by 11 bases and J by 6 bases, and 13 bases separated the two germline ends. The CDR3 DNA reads TGTGCCTCAGGGGCAGGGGATGGCTACACCTTC. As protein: CASGAGDGYTF.

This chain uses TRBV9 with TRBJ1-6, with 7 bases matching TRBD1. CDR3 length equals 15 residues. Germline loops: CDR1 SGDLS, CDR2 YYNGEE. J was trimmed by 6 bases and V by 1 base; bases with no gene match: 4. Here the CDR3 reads CASSVSPGGNSPLHF. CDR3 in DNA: TGTGCCAGCAGCGTATCCCCAGGGGGTAATTCACCCCTCCACTTT.

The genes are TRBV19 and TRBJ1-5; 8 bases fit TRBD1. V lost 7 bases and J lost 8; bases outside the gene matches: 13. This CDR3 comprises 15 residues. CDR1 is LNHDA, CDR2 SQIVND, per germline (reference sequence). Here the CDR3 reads CASKERRTGWEPQHF. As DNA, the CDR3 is TGTGCCAGTAAGGAAAGACGGACAGGGTGGGAGCCCCAGCATTTT.

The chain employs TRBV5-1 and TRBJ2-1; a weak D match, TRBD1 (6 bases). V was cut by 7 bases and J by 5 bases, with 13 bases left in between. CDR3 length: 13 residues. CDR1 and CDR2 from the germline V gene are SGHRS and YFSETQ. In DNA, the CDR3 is TGCGCCAGCGGCCGGGACAATGACAATGAGCAGTTCTTC. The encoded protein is CASGRDNDNEQFF.

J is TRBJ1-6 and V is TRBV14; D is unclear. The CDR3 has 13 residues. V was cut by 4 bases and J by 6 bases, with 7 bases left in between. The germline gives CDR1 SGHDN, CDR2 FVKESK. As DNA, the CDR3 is TGTGCCAGCAGCCGTGAGGTTAATTCACCCCTCCACTTT. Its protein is CASSREVNSPLHF.

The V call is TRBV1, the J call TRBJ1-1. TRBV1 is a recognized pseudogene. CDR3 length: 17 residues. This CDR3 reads CTSSQDPLFNWGVEAFF. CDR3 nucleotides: TGCACCAGCAGCCAAGATCCCCTGTTTAACTGGGGGGTAGAGGCTTTCTTT.